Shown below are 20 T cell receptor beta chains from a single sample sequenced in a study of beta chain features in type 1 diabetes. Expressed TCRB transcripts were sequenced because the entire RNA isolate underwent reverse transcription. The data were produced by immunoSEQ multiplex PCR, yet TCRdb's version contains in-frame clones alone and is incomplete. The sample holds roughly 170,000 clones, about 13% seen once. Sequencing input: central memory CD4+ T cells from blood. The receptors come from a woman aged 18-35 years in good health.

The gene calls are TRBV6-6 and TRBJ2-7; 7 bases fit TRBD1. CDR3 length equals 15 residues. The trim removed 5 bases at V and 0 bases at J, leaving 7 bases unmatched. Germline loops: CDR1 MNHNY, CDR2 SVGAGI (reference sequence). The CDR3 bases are TGTGCCAGCAGTGGGGACAGAACATACTCCTACGAGCAGTACTTC. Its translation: CASSGDRTYSYEQYF.

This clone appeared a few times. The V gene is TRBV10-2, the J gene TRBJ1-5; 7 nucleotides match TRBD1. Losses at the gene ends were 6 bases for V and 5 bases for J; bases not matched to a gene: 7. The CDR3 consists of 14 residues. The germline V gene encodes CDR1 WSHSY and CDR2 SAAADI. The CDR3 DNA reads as TGCGCCAGCAGCCTAAGACAGGGTCATCAGCCCCAGCATTTT. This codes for CASSLRQGHQPQHF.

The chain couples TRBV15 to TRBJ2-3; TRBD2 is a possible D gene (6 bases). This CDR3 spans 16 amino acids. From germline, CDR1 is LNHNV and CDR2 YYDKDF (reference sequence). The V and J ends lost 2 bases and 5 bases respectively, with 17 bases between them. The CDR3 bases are TGTGCCACCAGCAGAAGAGGGGCGGGAACCGAAGATACGCAGTATTTT. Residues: CATSRRGAGTEDTQYF. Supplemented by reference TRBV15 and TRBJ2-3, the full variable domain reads DAMVIQNPRYQVTQFGKPVTLSCSQTLNHNVMYWYQQKSSQAPKLLFHYYDKDFNNEADTPDNFQSRRPNTSFCFLDIRSPGLGDTAMYLCATSRRGAGTEDTQYFGPGTRLTVL.

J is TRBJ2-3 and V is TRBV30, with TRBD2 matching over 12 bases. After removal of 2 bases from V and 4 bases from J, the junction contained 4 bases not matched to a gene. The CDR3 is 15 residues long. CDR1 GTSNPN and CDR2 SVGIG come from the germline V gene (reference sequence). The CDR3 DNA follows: TGTGCCTGGAGTTTCGCTAGCGGGGGGGCAGATACGCAGTATTTT. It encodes CAWSFASGGADTQYF.

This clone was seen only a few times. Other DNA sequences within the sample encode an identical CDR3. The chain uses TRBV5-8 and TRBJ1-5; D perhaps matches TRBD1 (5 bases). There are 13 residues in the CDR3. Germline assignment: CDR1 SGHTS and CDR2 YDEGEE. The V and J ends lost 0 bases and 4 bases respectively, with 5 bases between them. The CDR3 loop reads CASSLDRNQPQHF. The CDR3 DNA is TGTGCCAGCAGCTTGGACAGGAATCAGCCCCAGCATTTT.

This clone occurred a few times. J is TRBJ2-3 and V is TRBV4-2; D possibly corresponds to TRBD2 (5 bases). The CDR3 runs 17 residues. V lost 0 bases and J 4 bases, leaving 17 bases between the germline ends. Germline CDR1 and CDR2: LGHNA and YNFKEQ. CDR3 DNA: TGTGCCAGCAGCCAAGATGGAGGTAGCCTTTACGCAGATACGCAGTATTTT. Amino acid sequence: CASSQDGGSLYADTQYF.

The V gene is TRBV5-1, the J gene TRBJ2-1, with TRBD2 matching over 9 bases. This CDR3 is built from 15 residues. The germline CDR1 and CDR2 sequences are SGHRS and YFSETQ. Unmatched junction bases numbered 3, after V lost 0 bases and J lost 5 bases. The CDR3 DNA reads TGCGCCAGCAGCTTGGTGACTAGCGGCCACAATGAGCAGTTCTTC. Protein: CASSLVTSGHNEQFF.

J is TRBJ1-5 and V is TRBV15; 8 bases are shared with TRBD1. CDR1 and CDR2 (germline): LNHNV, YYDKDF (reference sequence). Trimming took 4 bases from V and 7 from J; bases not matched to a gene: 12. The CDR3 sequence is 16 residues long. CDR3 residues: CATSMSGQGGSQPQHF. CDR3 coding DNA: TGTGCCACCAGCATGAGCGGACAGGGTGGGTCCCAGCCCCAGCATTTT.

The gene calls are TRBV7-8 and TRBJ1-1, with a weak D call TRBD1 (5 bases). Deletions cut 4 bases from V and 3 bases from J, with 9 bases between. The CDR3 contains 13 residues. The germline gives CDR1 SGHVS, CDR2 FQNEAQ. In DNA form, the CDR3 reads TGTGCCAGCAGCTATCAGGGTTACACTGAAGCTTTCTTT. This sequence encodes CASSYQGYTEAFF.

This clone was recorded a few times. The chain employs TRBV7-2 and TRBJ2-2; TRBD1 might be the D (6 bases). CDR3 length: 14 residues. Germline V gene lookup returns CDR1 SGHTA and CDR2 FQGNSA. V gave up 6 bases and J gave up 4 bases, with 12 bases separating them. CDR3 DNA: TGTGCCAGCAGACAAGGGGGACCCACCGGGGAGCTGTTTTTT. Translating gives CASRQGGPTGELFF.

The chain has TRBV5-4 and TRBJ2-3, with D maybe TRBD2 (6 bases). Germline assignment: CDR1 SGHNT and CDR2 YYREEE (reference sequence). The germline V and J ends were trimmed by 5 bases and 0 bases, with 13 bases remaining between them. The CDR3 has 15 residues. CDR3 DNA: TGTGCCAGCAGTTACGGGGACTTAAGCACAGATACGCAGTATTTT. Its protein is CASSYGDLSTDTQYF.

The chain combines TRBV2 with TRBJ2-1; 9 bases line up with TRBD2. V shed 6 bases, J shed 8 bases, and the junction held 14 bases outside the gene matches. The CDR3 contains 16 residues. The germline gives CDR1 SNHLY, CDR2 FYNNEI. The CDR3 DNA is TGTGCCAGCAGCCCACCGGGACTAGCTAGTTTGCATGAGCAGTTCTTC. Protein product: CASSPPGLASLHEQFF.

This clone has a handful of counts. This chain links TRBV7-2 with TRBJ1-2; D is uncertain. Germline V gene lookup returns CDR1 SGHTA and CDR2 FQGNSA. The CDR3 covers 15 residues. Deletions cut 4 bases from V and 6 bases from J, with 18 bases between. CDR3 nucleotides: TGTGCCAGCAGCTCTCTTTGGGGAGGGCGTGATGGCTACACCTTC. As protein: CASSSLWGGRDGYTF. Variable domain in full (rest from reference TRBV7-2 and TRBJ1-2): GAGVSQSPSNKVTEKGKDVELRCDPISGHTALYWYRQSLGQGLEFLIYFQGNSAPDKSGLPSDRFSAERTGGSVSTLTIQRTQQEDSAVYLCASSSLWGGRDGYTFGSGTRLTVV.

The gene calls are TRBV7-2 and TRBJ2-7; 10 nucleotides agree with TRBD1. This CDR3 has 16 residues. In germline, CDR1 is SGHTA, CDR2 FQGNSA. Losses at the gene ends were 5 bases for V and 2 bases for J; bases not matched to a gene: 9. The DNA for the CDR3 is TGTGCCAGCAGCCCGACCGGACAGGGGGGCACCTACGAGCAGTACTTC. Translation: CASSPTGQGGTYEQYF.

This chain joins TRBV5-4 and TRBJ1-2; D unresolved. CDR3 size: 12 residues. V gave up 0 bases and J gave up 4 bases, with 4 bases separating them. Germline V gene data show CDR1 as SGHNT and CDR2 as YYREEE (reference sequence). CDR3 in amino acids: CASSLESYGYTF. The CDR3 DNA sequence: TGTGCCAGCAGCTTGGAGAGCTATGGCTACACCTTC.

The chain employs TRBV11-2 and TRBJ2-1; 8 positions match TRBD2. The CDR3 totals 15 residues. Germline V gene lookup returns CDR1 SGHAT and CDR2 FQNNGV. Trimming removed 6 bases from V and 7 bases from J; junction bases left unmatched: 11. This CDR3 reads CASRGSGSPGNEQFF. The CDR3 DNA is TGTGCCAGCAGAGGCAGCGGGAGTCCGGGTAATGAGCAGTTCTTC.

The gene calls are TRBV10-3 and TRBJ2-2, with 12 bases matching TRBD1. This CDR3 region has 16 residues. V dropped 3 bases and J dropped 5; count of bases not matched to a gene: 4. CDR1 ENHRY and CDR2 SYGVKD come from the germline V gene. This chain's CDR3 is CAISDGTGGSTGELFF. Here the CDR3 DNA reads TGTGCCATCAGTGACGGGACAGGGGGCTCGACCGGGGAGCTGTTTTTT.

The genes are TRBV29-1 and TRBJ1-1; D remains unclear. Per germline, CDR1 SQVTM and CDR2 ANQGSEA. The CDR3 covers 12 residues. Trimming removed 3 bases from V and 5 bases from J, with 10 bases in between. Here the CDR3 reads CSVDRGRTEAFF. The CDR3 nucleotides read TGCAGCGTTGATCGGGGAAGGACTGAAGCTTTCTTT.

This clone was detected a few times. This chain's CDR3 is CASSFDRGYGYTF. CDR3 in DNA: TGTGCCAGCAGCTTTGACAGGGGCTATGGCTACACCTTC. The chain employs TRBV5-4 and TRBJ1-2; TRBD1 aligns across 8 bases. Germline CDR1 and CDR2: SGHNT and YYREEE (reference sequence). V was pared by 2 bases and J by 4 bases, with 1 base of the junction left unmatched. The CDR3 is made up of 13 amino acids.

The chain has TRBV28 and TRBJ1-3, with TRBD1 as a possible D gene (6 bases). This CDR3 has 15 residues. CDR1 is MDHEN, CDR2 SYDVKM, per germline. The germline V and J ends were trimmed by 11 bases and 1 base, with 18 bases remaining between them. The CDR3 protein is CAGGERGISGNTIYF. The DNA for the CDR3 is TGTGCCGGGGGGGAAAGGGGGATATCTGGAAACACCATATATTTT.